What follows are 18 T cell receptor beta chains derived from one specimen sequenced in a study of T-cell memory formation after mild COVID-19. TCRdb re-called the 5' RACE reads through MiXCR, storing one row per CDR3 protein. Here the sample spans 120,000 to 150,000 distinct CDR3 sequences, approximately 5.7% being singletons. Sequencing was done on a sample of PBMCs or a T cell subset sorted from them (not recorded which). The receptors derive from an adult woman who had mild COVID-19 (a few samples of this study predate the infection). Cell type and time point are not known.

In nucleotides, the CDR3 is TGTGCCAGCAGTTTATCATTCCAGGGCTACCAAGAGACCCAGTACTTC. Translating gives CASSLSFQGYQETQYF. The V call is TRBV27, the J call TRBJ2-5, with D possibly TRBD1 on 5 matching bases. Trimming stripped 0 bases from V and 0 bases from J, with 11 bases between. CDR3 size: 16 residues. Germline CDR1 reads MNHEY; CDR2 reads SMNVEV (reference sequence).

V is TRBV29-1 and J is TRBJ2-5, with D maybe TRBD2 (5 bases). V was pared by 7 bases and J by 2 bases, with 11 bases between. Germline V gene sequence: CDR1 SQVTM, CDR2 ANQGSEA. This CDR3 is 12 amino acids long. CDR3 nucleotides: TGCAGCGGCCAAAGCGGTCAAGAGACCCAGTACTTC. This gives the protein CSGQSGQETQYF.

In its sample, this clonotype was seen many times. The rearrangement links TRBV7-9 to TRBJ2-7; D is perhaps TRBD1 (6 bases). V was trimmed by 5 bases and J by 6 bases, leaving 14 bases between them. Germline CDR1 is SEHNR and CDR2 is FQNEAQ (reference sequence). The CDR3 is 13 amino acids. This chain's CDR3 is CASSRTGLSEQYF. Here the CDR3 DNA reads TGTGCCAGCAGCAGAACAGGGTTATCCGAGCAGTACTTC.

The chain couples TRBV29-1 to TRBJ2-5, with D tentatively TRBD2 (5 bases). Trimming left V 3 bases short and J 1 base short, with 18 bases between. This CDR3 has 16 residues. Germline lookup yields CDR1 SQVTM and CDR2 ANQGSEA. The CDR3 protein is CSVDRSGQDFQETQYF. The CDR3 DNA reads TGCAGCGTTGACCGGTCGGGCCAGGACTTCCAAGAGACCCAGTACTTC.

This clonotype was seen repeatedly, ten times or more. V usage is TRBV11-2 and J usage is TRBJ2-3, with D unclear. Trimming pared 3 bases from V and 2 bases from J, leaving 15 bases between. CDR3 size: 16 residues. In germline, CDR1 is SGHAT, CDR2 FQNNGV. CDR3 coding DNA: TGTGCCAGCAGCTTGTGGCTCAAACAAACCACAGATACGCAGTATTTT. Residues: CASSLWLKQTTDTQYF.

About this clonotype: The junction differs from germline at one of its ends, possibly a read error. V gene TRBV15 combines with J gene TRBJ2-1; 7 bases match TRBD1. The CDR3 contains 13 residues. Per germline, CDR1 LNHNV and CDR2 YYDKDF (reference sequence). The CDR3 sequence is CATRRGGGDEQFF. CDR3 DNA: TGTGCCACCAGAAGAGGGGGCGGCGATGAGCAGTTCTTC.

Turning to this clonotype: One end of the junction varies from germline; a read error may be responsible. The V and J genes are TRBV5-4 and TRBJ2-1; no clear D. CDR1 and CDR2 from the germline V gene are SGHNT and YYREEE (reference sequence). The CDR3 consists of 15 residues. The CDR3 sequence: CDSSWGVVPSNEQFF. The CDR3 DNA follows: TGTGACAGCAGCTGGGGTGTTGTCCCGTCGAATGAGCAGTTCTTC.

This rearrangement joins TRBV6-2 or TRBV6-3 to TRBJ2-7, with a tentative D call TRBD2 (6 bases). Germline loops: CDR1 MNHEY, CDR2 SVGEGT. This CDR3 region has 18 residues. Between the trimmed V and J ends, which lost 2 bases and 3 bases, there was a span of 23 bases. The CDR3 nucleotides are TGTGCCAGCAGTTACCTGGTTGCCGGGACTTTCAACTACTACGAGCAGTACTTC. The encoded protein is CASSYLVAGTFNYYEQYF.

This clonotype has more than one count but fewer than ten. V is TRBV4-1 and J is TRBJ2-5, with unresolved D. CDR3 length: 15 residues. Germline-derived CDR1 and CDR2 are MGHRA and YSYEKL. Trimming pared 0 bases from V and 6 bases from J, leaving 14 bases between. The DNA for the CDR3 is TGCGCCAGCAGCCAAGATTATACTACACTAAAGACCCAGTACTTC. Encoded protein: CASSQDYTTLKTQYF.

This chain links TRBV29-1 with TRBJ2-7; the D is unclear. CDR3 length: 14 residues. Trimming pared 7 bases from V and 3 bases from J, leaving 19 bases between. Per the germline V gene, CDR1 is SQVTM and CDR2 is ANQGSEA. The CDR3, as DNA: TGCAGCGCATCGACATTTGGACGGATCTACGAGCAGTACTTC. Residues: CSASTFGRIYEQYF.

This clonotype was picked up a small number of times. CDR3 DNA: TGTGCCAGCAGCCCCCCGAGACAGCTTAATCTAGCCAAAAACATTCAGTACTTC. Its protein product is CASSPPRQLNLAKNIQYF. The chain joins TRBV12-3 or TRBV12-4 to TRBJ2-4; perhaps TRBD1 as D (5 bases). The V end was cut by 6 bases, the J end by 0 bases, with 21 bases between. CDR3 length: 18 residues.

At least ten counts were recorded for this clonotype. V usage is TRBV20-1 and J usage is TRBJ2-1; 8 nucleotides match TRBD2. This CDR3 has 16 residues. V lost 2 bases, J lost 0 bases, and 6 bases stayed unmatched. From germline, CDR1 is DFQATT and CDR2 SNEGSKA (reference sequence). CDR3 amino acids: CSARRNSGDSYNEQFF. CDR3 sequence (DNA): TGCAGTGCTAGACGTAATAGCGGGGACTCCTACAATGAGCAGTTCTTC.

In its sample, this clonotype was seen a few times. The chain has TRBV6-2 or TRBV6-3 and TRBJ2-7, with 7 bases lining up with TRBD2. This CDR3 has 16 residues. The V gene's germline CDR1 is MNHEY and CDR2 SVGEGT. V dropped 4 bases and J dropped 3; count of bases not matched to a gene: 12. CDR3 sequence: CASSLGRAAINYEQYF. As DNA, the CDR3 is TGTGCCAGCAGTTTGGGGAGGGCCGCCATTAACTACGAGCAGTACTTC.

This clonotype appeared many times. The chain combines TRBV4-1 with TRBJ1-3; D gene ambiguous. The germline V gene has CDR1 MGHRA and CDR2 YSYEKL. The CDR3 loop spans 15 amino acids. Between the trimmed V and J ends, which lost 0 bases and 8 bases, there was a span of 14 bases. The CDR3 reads CASSQDGRSKDTIYF. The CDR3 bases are TGCGCCAGCAGCCAAGATGGCAGGAGTAAAGACACCATATATTTT.

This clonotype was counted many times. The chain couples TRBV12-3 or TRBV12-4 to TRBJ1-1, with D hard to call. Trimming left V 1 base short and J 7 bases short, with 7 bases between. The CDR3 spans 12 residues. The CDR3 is CASSLGGFEAFF. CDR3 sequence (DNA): TGTGCCAGCAGTTTAGGAGGTTTTGAAGCTTTCTTT.

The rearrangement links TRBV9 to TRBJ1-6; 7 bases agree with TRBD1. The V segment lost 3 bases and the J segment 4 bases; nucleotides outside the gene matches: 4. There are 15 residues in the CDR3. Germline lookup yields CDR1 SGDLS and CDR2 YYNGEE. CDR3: CASSAPGQYNSPLHF. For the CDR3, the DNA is TGTGCCAGCAGCGCCCCGGGACAGTATAATTCACCCCTCCACTTT.

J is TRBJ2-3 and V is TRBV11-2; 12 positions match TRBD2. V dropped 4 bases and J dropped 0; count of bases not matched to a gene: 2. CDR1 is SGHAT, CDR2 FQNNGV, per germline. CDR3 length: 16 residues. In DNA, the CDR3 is TGTGCCAGCAGCTGGACTAGCGGGACTAGCACAGATACGCAGTATTTT. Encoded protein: CASSWTSGTSTDTQYF. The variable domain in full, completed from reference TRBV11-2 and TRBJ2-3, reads EAGVAQSPRYKIIEKRQSVAFWCNPISGHATLYWYQQILGQGPKLLIQFQNNGVVDDSQLPKDRFSAERLKGVDSTLKIQPAKLEDSAVYLCASSWTSGTSTDTQYFGPGTRLTVL.

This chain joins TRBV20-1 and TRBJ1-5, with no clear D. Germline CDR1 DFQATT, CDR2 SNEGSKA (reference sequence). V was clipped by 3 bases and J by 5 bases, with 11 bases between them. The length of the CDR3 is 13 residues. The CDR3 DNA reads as TGCAGTGCTAGTCGACGATTAGATCAGCCCCAGCATTTT. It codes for CSASRRLDQPQHF.